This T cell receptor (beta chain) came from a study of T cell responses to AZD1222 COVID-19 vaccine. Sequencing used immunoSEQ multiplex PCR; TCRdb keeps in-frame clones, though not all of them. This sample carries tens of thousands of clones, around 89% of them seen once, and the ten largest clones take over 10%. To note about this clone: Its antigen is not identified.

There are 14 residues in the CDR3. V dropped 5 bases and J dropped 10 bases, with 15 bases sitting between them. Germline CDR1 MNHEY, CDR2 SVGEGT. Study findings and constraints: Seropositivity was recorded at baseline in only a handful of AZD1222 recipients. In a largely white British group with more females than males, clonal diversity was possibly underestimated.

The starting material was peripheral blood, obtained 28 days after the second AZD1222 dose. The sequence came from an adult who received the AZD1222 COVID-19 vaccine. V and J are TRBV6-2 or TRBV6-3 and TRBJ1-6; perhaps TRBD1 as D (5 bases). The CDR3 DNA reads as TGTGCCAGCAGTAAACCCGGGGCTAGATCACCCCTCCACTTT. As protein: CASSKPGARSPLHF.